This T cell receptor beta chain appears in the sequencing data of a study of PD-1 blockade in classical Hodgkin lymphoma. Study-level points and caveats: The drivers behind the repertoire differences, possibly disease activity or prior therapy, remain undefined. Before treatment, complete responders showed about the same diversity as newly diagnosed patients.

Regarding this clone: Its antigen remains unknown.

Data came from immunoSEQ multiplex PCR; TCRdb stores just in-frame clones and leaves some out. Here the sample spans tens of thousands of clones, roughly nine tenths being singletons. Every one of the patients relapsed after autologous stem cell transplantation (brentuximab vedotin exposure was variable). The sequence was obtained from a human donor with classical Hodgkin lymphoma. The sample in question was peripheral blood mononuclear cells (PBMCs), obtained before the second cycle of nivolumab.

The CDR3: CATSRAAGNEQFF. DNA for the CDR3: TGTGCCACCAGCAGAGCAGCTGGCAATGAGCAGTTCTTC. The chain links TRBV15 to TRBJ2-1; D call uncertain. CDR3 length equals 13 residues. Looked up from germline, CDR1 is LNHNV and CDR2 is YYDKDF (reference sequence). With 1 base removed from V and 6 bases from J, the gap between germline ends came to 7 bases.